These 10 T cell receptor beta chains came from one sample sequenced in a study of blood T cell repertoires in COVID-19. Libraries were prepared by immunoSEQ multiplex PCR; TCRdb keeps only in-frame clonotypes and omits some of them. The table lists over 250,000 clones, roughly 90% of them singletons. Sequencing was done on a sample of PBMCs or T cells enriched from blood (not recorded which). The receptors derive from a woman younger than 30 who had recovered from COVID-19.

V is TRBV5-5 and J is TRBJ2-5; 10 nucleotides match TRBD1. Germline V CDR1 and CDR2: SGHKS, YYEKEE (reference sequence). The CDR3 consists of 15 residues. The V and J ends lost 4 bases and 3 bases, in that order; junction bases with no gene match: 6. This chain's CDR3 is CASSPAGTGEETQYF. CDR3 nucleotides: TGTGCCAGCAGCCCCGCCGGGACAGGGGAAGAGACCCAGTACTTC.

The chain employs TRBV19 and TRBJ1-6; D might be TRBD1 (6 bases). CDR1 LNHDA and CDR2 SQIVND come from the germline V gene (reference sequence). The germline V and J ends were trimmed by 5 bases and 5 bases, with 13 bases remaining between them. This CDR3 is built from 15 residues. The CDR3 coding sequence is TGTGCCAGTAGTCCACAGGGTCTCGATAATTCACCCCTCCACTTT. It specifies CASSPQGLDNSPLHF.

The rearrangement links TRBV24-1 to TRBJ2-1; weak D call: TRBD2 (6 bases). Deletions cut 1 base from V and 7 bases from J, with 7 bases between. Germline values: CDR1 KGHDR, CDR2 SFDVKD. The CDR3 consists of 13 residues. The CDR3 spells CATSDFGGNEQFF. In DNA, the CDR3 is TGTGCCACCAGTGATTTTGGGGGGAATGAGCAGTTCTTC.

This chain joins TRBV7-8 and TRBJ1-2; maybe TRBD1 (6 bases). There are 14 residues in the CDR3. The germline V and J ends were trimmed by 0 bases and 13 bases, with 18 bases remaining between them. Per the germline V gene, CDR1 is SGHVS and CDR2 is FQNEAQ. This CDR3 is CASSLASAGGVSTF. CDR3 sequence (DNA): TGTGCCAGCAGCTTAGCCAGCGCTGGGGGCGTTTCCACCTTC. Using reference TRBV7-8 and TRBJ1-2 for the parts outside the CDR3, the full variable domain is GAGVSQSPRYKVAKRGQDVALRCDPISGHVSLFWYQQALGQGPEFLTYFQNEAQLDKSGLPSDRFFAERPEGSVSTLKIQRTQQEDSAVYLCASSLASAGGVSTFGSGTRLTVV.

The gene calls are TRBV12-3 or TRBV12-4 and TRBJ1-2, with D uncertain. Trimming removed 5 bases from V and 3 bases from J, with 4 bases in between. CDR3 length: 11 residues. This chain's CDR3 is CASSVYYGYTF. CDR3 bases: TGTGCCAGCAGTGTCTACTATGGCTACACCTTC.

The chain links TRBV4-3 to TRBJ1-2; 8 bases fit TRBD1. After removal of 1 base from V and 2 bases from J, the junction contained 6 bases not matched to a gene. This CDR3 has 16 residues. Germline CDR1 and CDR2: LGHNA and YSLEER. The DNA of the CDR3 is TGCGCCAGCAGCCAAGTCCTCGCAGGGGGCAACTATGGCTACACCTTC. This encodes CASSQVLAGGNYGYTF.

The rearrangement uses TRBV5-4 and TRBJ2-1, with 13 bases fitting TRBD2. This CDR3 comprises 18 residues. Germline-derived CDR1 and CDR2 are SGHNT and YYREEE (reference sequence). Trimming at V came to 4 bases and at J to 8 bases, leaving 15 bases not matched to a gene. The CDR3 DNA reads as TGTGCCAGCAGCATGGGACTAGCGGGACTCGACGGACGGGATGAGCAGTTCTTC. It translates to CASSMGLAGLDGRDEQFF.

V and J are TRBV12-3 or TRBV12-4 and TRBJ1-2, with D possibly matching TRBD1 (5 bases). This CDR3 contains 13 residues. V was trimmed by 2 bases and J by 8 bases, leaving 12 bases between them. In nucleotides, the CDR3 is TGTGCCAGCAGTTTATACAGGAACACCGGCTACACCTTC. It codes for CASSLYRNTGYTF.

This clone appeared a single time. The V call is TRBV7-9, the J call TRBJ2-5, with 11 nucleotides matching TRBD2. This CDR3 comprises 14 residues. V was pared by 8 bases and J by 4 bases, with 6 bases of the junction left unmatched. In germline, CDR1 is SEHNR, CDR2 FQNEAQ (reference sequence). The CDR3 sequence is CASARLAGGETQYF. The CDR3 DNA follows: TGTGCCAGCGCCCGGCTAGCGGGGGGAGAGACCCAGTACTTC.

Only one count was recorded for this clone. The chain has TRBV27 and TRBJ1-5; D is possibly TRBD1 (6 bases). CDR1 and CDR2 from the germline V gene are MNHEY and SMNVEV (reference sequence). Trimming shortened V by 9 bases and J by 4 bases, and 16 bases separated the two germline ends. This CDR3 is built from 14 residues. In DNA, the CDR3 is TGTGCCAGAATGCAAGGACAGAAAAATCAGCCCCAGCATTTT. Translating it yields CARMQGQKNQPQHF.